This T cell receptor (beta chain) was identified during a study of T-cell memory formation after mild COVID-19. V was pared by 6 bases and J by 4 bases, with 6 bases of the junction left unmatched. This CDR3 is built from 14 residues. CDR1 and CDR2 (germline): MNHNS, SASEGT. Using its own MiXCR run on the 5' RACE reads, TCRdb lists one record per CDR3 protein. The sample holds under 250,000 distinct CDR3 sequences, around 30% seen once. V gene TRBV6-1 combines with J gene TRBJ2-5, with TRBD1 identical over 9 bases. The source material was PBMCs or a T cell subset sorted from them (not recorded which). This clonotype was sampled from an adult woman who had mild COVID-19 (a few samples of this study predate the infection). Cell type and time point are not known. CDR3 loop: CASSNTGGAETQYF. The CDR3, as DNA: TGTGCCAGCAGCAATACAGGGGGCGCAGAGACCCAGTACTTC.